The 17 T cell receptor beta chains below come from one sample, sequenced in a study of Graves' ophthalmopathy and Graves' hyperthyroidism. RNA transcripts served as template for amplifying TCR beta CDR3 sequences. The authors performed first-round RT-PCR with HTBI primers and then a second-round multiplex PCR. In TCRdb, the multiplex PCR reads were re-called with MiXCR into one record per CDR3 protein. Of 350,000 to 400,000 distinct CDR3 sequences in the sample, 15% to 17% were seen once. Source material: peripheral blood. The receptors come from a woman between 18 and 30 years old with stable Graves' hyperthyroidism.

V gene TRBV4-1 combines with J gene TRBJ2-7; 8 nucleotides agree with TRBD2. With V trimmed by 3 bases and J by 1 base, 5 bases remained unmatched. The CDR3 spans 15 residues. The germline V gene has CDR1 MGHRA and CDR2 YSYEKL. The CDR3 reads CASSQAGGASYEQYF. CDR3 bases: TGCGCCAGCAGCCAGGCCGGGGGGGCTTCCTACGAGCAGTACTTC.

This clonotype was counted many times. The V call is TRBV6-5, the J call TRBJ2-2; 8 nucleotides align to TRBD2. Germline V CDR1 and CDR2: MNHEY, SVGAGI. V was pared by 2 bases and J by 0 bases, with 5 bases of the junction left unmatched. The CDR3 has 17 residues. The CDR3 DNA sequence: TGTGCCAGCAGTTACAGGAGCGGGGGAGCGAACACCGGGGAGCTGTTTTTT. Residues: CASSYRSGGANTGELFF.

In nucleotides, the CDR3 is TGTGCCAGCAGCTTCCGGGACAGGGTCACCGGGGCGCTGAACACTGAAGCTTTCTTT. Residues: CASSFRDRVTGALNTEAFF. V usage is TRBV11-2 and J usage is TRBJ1-1; 9 nucleotides match TRBD1. CDR1 and CDR2 (germline): SGHAT, FQNNGV. The CDR3 extends over 19 amino acids. With V trimmed by 3 bases and J by 0 bases, 14 bases remained unmatched.

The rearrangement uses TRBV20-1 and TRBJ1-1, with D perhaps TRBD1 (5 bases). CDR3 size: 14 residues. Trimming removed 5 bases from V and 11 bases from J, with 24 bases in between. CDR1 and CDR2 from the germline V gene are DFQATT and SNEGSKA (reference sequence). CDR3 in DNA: TGCAGTGCTGATCCGGGACGTGGGGTATTCGATGCTTTCTTT. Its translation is CSADPGRGVFDAFF.

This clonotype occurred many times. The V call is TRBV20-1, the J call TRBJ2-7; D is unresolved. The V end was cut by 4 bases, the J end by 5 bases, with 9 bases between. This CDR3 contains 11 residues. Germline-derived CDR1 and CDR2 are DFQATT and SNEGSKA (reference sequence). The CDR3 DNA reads TGCAGTGCTACGGGTTCCCACGAGCAGTACTTC. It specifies CSATGSHEQYF.

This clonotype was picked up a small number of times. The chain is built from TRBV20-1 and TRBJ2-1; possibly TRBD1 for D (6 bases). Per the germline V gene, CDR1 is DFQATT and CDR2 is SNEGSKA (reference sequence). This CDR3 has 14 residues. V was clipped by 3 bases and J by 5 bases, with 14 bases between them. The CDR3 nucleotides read TGCAGTGCTAGGAAGAGTGGACAGCACAATGAGCAGTTCTTC. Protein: CSARKSGQHNEQFF.

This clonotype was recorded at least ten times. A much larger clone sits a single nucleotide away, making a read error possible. This CDR3 reads CASSLGSSPLHF. DNA for the CDR3: TGTGCCAGCAGCTTAGGGAGTTCACCCCTCCACTTT. V usage is TRBV7-2 and J usage is TRBJ1-6; the D is unclear. The CDR3 spans 12 residues. Germline assignment: CDR1 SGHTA and CDR2 FQGNSA. The ends were cut back, 1 base at V and 9 bases at J, with 4 bases in the middle.

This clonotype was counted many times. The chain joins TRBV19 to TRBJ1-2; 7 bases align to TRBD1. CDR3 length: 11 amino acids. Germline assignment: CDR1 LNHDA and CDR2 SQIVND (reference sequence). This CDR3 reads CEGQLEPTGTF. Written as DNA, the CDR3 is TGTGAGGGACAGCTTGAACCTACTGGCACCTTC.

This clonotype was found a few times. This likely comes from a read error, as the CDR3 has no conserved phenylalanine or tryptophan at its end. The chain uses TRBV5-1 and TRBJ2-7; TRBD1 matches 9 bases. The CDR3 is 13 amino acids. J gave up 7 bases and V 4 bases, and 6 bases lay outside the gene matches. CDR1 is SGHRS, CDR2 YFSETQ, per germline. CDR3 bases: TGCGCCAGCAGCCGGAGGGGACAGGGTGAGCAGTACTCC. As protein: CASSRRGQGEQYS.

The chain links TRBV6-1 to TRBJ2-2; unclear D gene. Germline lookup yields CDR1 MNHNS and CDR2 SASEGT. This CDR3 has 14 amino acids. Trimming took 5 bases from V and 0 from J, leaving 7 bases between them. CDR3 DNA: TGTGCCAGCAGTAAACGGACGAACACCGGGGAGCTGTTTTTT. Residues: CASSKRTNTGELFF.

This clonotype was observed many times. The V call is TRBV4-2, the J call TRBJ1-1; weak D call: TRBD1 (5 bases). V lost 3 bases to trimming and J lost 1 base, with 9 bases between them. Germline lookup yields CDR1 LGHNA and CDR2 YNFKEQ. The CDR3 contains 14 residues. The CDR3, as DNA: TGTGCCAGCAGCCAGTACACAGGGAACACTGAAGCTTTCTTT. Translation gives CASSQYTGNTEAFF.

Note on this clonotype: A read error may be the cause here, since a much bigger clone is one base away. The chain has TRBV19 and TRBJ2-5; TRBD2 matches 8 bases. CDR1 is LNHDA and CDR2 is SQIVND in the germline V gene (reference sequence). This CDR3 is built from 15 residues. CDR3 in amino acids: CASSIREGMGESQYF. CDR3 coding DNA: TGTGCCAGTAGTATTCGGGAGGGGATGGGAGAGAGCCAGTACTTC.

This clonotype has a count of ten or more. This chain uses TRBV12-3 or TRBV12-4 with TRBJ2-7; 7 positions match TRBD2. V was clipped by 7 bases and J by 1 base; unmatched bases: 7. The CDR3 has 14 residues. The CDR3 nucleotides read TGTGCCAGCACCGATCGGGGACTATCCTACGAGCAGTACTTC. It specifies CASTDRGLSYEQYF.

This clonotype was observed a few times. The CDR3 loop is CASSISDRVDNGYTF. CDR3 DNA: TGCGCCAGCAGCATTTCGGACAGGGTTGATAATGGCTACACCTTC. The V call is TRBV5-1, the J call TRBJ1-2, with TRBD1 matching over 8 bases. V shed 4 bases, J shed 6 bases, and the junction held 11 bases outside the gene matches. The CDR3 covers 15 residues. Germline V CDR1 and CDR2: SGHRS, YFSETQ.

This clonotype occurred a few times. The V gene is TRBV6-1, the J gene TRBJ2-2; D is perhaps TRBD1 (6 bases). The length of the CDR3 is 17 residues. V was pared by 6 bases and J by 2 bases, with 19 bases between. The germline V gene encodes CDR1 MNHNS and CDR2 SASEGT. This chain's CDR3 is CASRMGAGTPNTGELFF. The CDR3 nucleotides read TGTGCCAGCAGGATGGGGGCCGGGACACCTAACACCGGGGAGCTGTTTTTT.

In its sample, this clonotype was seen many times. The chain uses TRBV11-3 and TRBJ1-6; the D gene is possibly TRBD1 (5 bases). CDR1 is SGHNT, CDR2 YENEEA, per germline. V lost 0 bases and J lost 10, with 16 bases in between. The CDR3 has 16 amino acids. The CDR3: CASSLDRSRAGSPLHF. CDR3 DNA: TGTGCCAGCAGCTTAGATCGGAGCAGGGCAGGATCACCCCTCCACTTT.

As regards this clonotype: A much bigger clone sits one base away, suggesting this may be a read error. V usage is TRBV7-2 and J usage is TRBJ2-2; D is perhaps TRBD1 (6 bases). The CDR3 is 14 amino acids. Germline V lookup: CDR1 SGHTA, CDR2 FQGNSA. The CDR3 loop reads CAGSLVGAHRELFF. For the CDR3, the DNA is TGTGCCGGCAGCTTAGTGGGGGCCCACAGGGAGCTGTTTTTT.